This T cell receptor beta chain was profiled in a study of neurological immune-mediated disorders. Points from the study as a whole: Among 34 multiple sclerosis patients, phylogenetic grouping put the repertoires of 18 into a single related-CDR3 cluster, a possible signature.

This clonotype was detected ten times or more. The antigen is undetermined. cDNA was made by 5'RACE with 10-nucleotide random UMIs. TCRdb used MiXCR to reprocess the 5' RACE reads, holding one entry per CDR3 protein. The data show around 46,000 distinct CDR3 sequences, roughly 4% seen once. V was trimmed by 4 bases and J by 4 bases, leaving 15 bases between them. CDR3 size: 15 residues. CDR1 is SGHTA and CDR2 is FQGNSA in the germline V gene. The unsorted libraries had their origin in 2 million PBMCs stored at -80 C. The chain employs TRBV7-2 and TRBJ2-3, with D possibly TRBD1 on 7 matching bases. This clonotype originated in an older woman with multiple sclerosis. Sequencing was done on a sample of PBMCs. The CDR3 nucleotides read TGTGCCAGCAGCTCTACAGGGGAGGTTGCAGATACGCAGTATTTT. Translation gives CASSSTGEVADTQYF.